The 6 T cell receptor beta chains presented below share a single source sample, sequenced in a study of OX40 agonist ivuxolimab in advanced cancers. Library creation used the immunoSEQ multiplex PCR assay. This immuneACCESS table, as held by TCRdb, lists in-frame sequences with V and J called but not all clones. Of the missing ones, under half trace to an unresolved V gene in checked studies; the others have no known cause. The sample table records tens of thousands of clones; nearly 85% of these occur just once. The ten largest clones add up to roughly 20% of the sample. Sequencing used CD4+ or CD8+ T cells sorted from blood, obtained in a trial of the OX40 agonist ivuxolimab. The receptor source for this set is an adult with an advanced solid tumor such as melanoma, head and neck, liver or kidney cancer.

V gene TRBV5-6 combines with J gene TRBJ1-5; TRBD1 matches 7 bases. This CDR3 has 17 amino acids. The V gene end was trimmed by 1 base and the J gene end by 1 base; junction bases not matched to a gene: 8. Germline assignment: CDR1 SGHDT and CDR2 YYEEEE. In DNA form, the CDR3 reads TGTGCCAGCAGCTTGCAGATAGGGGGCCTGAGCAATCAGCCCCAGCATTTT. Protein: CASSLQIGGLSNQPQHF.

The chain employs TRBV7-9 and TRBJ2-7, with D perhaps matching TRBD1 (6 bases). V lost 3 bases, J lost 1 base, and 10 bases lay in between. Germline assignment: CDR1 SEHNR and CDR2 FQNEAQ (reference sequence). The length of the CDR3 is 14 residues. The CDR3 DNA sequence: TGTGCCAGCAGCTTGGTTCAGGGGTCCTACGAGCAGTACTTC. This gives the protein CASSLVQGSYEQYF.

The table lists this clone with a few counts. The rearrangement links TRBV9 to TRBJ2-3; tentatively, D is TRBD1 (6 bases). The CDR3 covers 14 residues. The V and J ends lost 4 bases and 3 bases respectively, with 12 bases between them. Germline V gives CDR1 SGDLS, CDR2 YYNGEE. CDR3 DNA sequence: TGTGCCAGCAGCCGACTGGGGGCAACAGATACGCAGTATTTT. Residues: CASSRLGATDTQYF. Based on the CDR3 plus reference TRBV9 and TRBJ2-3, the full variable domain is DSGVTQTPKHLITATGQRVTLRCSPRSGDLSVYWYQQSLDQGLQFLIQYYNGEERAKGNILERFSAQQFPDLHSELNLSSLELGDSALYFCASSRLGATDTQYFGPGTRLTVL.

This rearrangement joins TRBV5-1 to TRBJ2-1; 11 nucleotides line up with TRBD2. V lost 9 bases, J lost 6 bases, and 17 bases stayed unmatched. The CDR3 runs 17 residues. Germline V gene data show CDR1 as SGHRS and CDR2 as YFSETQ. CDR3 nucleotide sequence: TGCGCCACCCCAAAGTATACACTAGCGGGAGAAGGCAATGAGCAGTTCTTC. Translating it yields CATPKYTLAGEGNEQFF.

The genes are TRBV6-6 and TRBJ2-7; TRBD1 agrees at 8 bases. CDR3 length: 15 residues. The V and J ends lost 6 bases and 4 bases, in that order; junction bases with no gene match: 11. CDR1 and CDR2 (germline): MNHNY, SVGAGI (reference sequence). This CDR3 reads CASSRGQGVTYEQYF. In DNA form, the CDR3 reads TGTGCCAGCAGCCGTGGACAGGGAGTAACGTACGAGCAGTACTTC.

This clone occurred once. The chain employs TRBV4-3 and TRBJ2-3; 13 bases line up with TRBD2. The CDR3 runs to 17 residues. Trimming cost V 4 bases and J 3 bases; bases outside gene matches: 7. Germline CDR1 reads LGHNA; CDR2 reads YSLEER. CDR3 sequence: CASSLQRLAGGTDTQYF. CDR3 in DNA: TGCGCCAGCAGCCTCCAGCGACTAGCGGGAGGTACAGATACGCAGTATTTT.